The rows below give T cell receptor beta chains drawn from one sample of a study of cytomegalovirus exposure and HLA in healthy donors. Assay used: immunoSEQ multiplex PCR; TCRdb lists only in-frame clones, some missing. The sample has 80,000 to 100,000 clones, roughly 81% seen once; the top ten hold about 1.5%. The sequenced sample was PBMCs. All receptors derive from a man between 35 and 55 years old in good health and CMV-seronegative. Each CDR3 is given with its conserved first and last residue. Fields, in order: CDR3 DNA, CDR3 protein, V gene, D gene, J gene, clone size. The D gene is left open where the match is weak. Only some rows state a clone size, as once, few, many or a class for expanded clones.

DNA: TGTGCCAGCTCACCACAACGGGCAGGGGAGAGTTCACCCCTCCACTTT
CDR3: CASSPQRAGESSPLHF
V: TRBV18
D: .
J: TRBJ1-6
size: .

DNA: TGTGCCAGTAGAGAGGGGGCCAATCAGCCCCAGCATTTT
CDR3: CASREGANQPQHF
V: TRBV19
D: TRBD1
J: TRBJ1-5
size: .

DNA: TGTGCTAGCAGATACCTAGCGGGCAGCTCCTACAATGAGCAGTTCTTC
CDR3: CASRYLAGSSYNEQFF
V: TRBV6-5
D: TRBD2
J: TRBJ2-1
size: .

DNA: TGTGCCAGCAGCCCCATGGCCCGGGACAGCAGCGAGCTGTTTTTT
CDR3: CASSPMARDSSELFF
V: TRBV9
D: TRBD1
J: TRBJ2-2
size: .

DNA: TGTGCCAGCAGCTGGGCGGGGGCGGATACGCAGTATTTT
CDR3: CASSWAGADTQYF
V: TRBV5-5
D: .
J: TRBJ2-3
size: .

DNA: TGTGCCAGCAACAACGACAGGGAGAAATCGGGTGGCTACACCTTC
CDR3: CASNNDREKSGGYTF
V: TRBV9
D: TRBD1
J: TRBJ1-2
size: .

DNA: TGTGCCGGCAGACCATCCGGACAGGGAATGGGTTATGGCTACACCTTC
CDR3: CAGRPSGQGMGYGYTF
V: TRBV5-5
D: TRBD1
J: TRBJ1-2
size: .

DNA: TGTGCCAGCAGCCTTAGGGGTCTGATGAACACTGAAGCTTTCTTT
CDR3: CASSLRGLMNTEAFF
V: TRBV7-9
D: .
J: TRBJ1-1
size: .

DNA: TGTGCCAGCAGCTCGGGGGGCTGGGACCCCTACGAGCAGTACTTC
CDR3: CASSSGGWDPYEQYF
V: TRBV5-6
D: .
J: TRBJ2-7
size: .

DNA: TGTGCCAGCAGCTTAAAAACAGGGCCGTATAGCAATCAGCCCCAGCATTTT
CDR3: CASSLKTGPYSNQPQHF
V: TRBV5-4
D: .
J: TRBJ1-5
size: .

DNA: TGTGCCAGCAGTGAAAATGACAGGGGCAACGTGTTTGAAAAACTGTTTTTT
CDR3: CASSENDRGNVFEKLFF
V: TRBV6-1
D: TRBD1
J: TRBJ1-4
size: few

DNA: TGTGCCAGCAGCTACACACAGGGAACCAACGAGCAGTACTTC
CDR3: CASSYTQGTNEQYF
V: TRBV7-2
D: .
J: TRBJ2-7
size: .

DNA: TGTGCCAGCAGCTTAGATCCCGTCGGCAGGGGAAAGTTCTTC
CDR3: CASSLDPVGRGKFF
V: TRBV7-7
D: .
J: TRBJ2-1
size: .

DNA: TGTGCCATCAGCCATAACAGGGGGCGCATGGGCACAGATACGCAGTATTTT
CDR3: CAISHNRGRMGTDTQYF
V: TRBV10-3
D: TRBD1
J: TRBJ2-3
size: .

DNA: TGCGCCAGCAGCGGAGGACTAGCGGGGGGGCGGGAGCAGTACTTC
CDR3: CASSGGLAGGREQYF
V: TRBV5-1
D: TRBD2
J: TRBJ2-7
size: .

DNA: TGTGCCAGCAGCTTTGGACAGATCGAATCCTCTGGAAACACCATATATTTT
CDR3: CASSFGQIESSGNTIYF
V: TRBV7-6
D: .
J: TRBJ1-3
size: .